The source of this TCR beta chain is a study of CXCR3-negative and CXCR3-positive naive CD8 T cells. The libraries of TRB cDNA were constructed through 5' RACE using UMI labels. From the 5' RACE reads, TCRdb lists one entry per CDR3 protein and no DNA. The table for this sample gives over 100,000 distinct CDR3 sequences. Germline CDR1 SEHNR, CDR2 FQNEAQ (reference sequence). The CDR3 has 16 residues. Concerning this clonotype itself: The antigen is undetermined.

Overall study findings and caveats: Memory CD8+ T cell repertoires were far less diverse than both naive subsets. Naive subsets showed comparable surface CD5, and TCR interaction strength was also inferred from TRB CDR3 physicochemistry. CXCR3-positive naive cells had more hydrophobic TRB CDR3s than CXCR3-negative naive cells. For naive cells, CXCR3-negative and CXCR3-positive subsets had similar TRBV-TRBJ usage; for memory cells, usage differed.

The sequencing sample was made of naive CXCR3- CD8+ T cells from blood. Subset reported: CD45RO-CCR7+CD27+CD95- naive CD8+ T cells lacking CXCR3 (TNR3-). The clonotype was recovered from a human donor in good health. Some clones in this sample may be carry-over from other donors' samples. The chain uses TRBV7-9 and TRBJ2-7; TCRdb returns TRBD2, unconfirmable since there is no DNA. The CDR3 region is CASSTPSGRGAYEQYF.